The rows below give T cell receptor beta chains drawn from one sample of a study of blood T cell repertoires in COVID-19. Measured with immunoSEQ multiplex PCR; TCRdb has only the in-frame clones, and not every one. Among more than 300,000 clones, around 87% were seen once, and the ten largest hold less than 2.5%. Sequencing was done on a sample of PBMCs or T cells enriched from blood (not recorded which). Receptors originate from a man aged 40-49 years in a cohort exposed to, infected with or recovered from COVID-19 (not recorded which). The CDR3 runs from the conserved cysteine through the conserved F or W. Each record gives: J gene, V gene, CDR3 length, CDR3 protein.

j_gene: TRBJ2-1
v_gene: TRBV4-1
len: 15
CDR3aa: CASSHRTGTYNEQFF

j_gene: TRBJ1-1
v_gene: TRBV18
len: 13
CDR3aa: CASSGQFSSEAFF

j_gene: TRBJ2-7
v_gene: TRBV27
len: 14
CDR3aa: CASSTRDRPYEQYF

j_gene: TRBJ1-3
v_gene: TRBV2
len: 14
CDR3aa: CASSDFQSGNTIYF

j_gene: TRBJ1-1
v_gene: TRBV19
len: 12
CDR3aa: CASRWTGAEAFF

j_gene: TRBJ1-1
v_gene: TRBV5-1
len: 14
CDR3aa: CASSLGDGDTEAFF

j_gene: TRBJ2-1
v_gene: TRBV15
len: 17
CDR3aa: CATSTRPLASGFNEQFF

j_gene: TRBJ1-1
v_gene: TRBV2
len: 14
CDR3aa: CASSVQGLNTEAFF

j_gene: TRBJ2-3
v_gene: TRBV4-1
len: 16
CDR3aa: CASSQVQGSPSDTQYF

j_gene: TRBJ1-5
v_gene: TRBV28
len: 14
CDR3aa: CASSLYQSNQPQHF

j_gene: TRBJ2-7
v_gene: TRBV27
len: 13
CDR3aa: CASSLAGRDEQYF

j_gene: TRBJ2-1
v_gene: TRBV4-1
len: 20
CDR3aa: CASSQAGLAGGPRLYNEQFF

j_gene: TRBJ2-3
v_gene: TRBV7-9
len: 15
CDR3aa: CASSNGQGAVDTQYF

j_gene: TRBJ2-1
v_gene: TRBV4-1
len: 17
CDR3aa: CASSQNKAGSSYNEQFF

j_gene: TRBJ1-1
v_gene: TRBV15
len: 14
CDR3aa: CATSRGTQDTEAFF

j_gene: TRBJ2-3
v_gene: TRBV7-3
len: 16
CDR3aa: CASSLPTGGGADTQYF

j_gene: TRBJ1-2
v_gene: TRBV3-1/TRBV3-2
len: 16
CDR3aa: CASSQDVRGGYYGYTF

j_gene: TRBJ1-2
v_gene: TRBV9
len: 12
CDR3aa: CASSVRSYGYTF

j_gene: TRBJ1-2
v_gene: TRBV20-1
len: 11
CDR3aa: CSAGQGGGYTF

j_gene: TRBJ2-1
v_gene: TRBV6-4
len: 15
CDR3aa: CASSEEVLPNYEQFF

j_gene: TRBJ2-1
v_gene: TRBV7-9
len: 15
CDR3aa: CASSLTPLATNEQFF

j_gene: TRBJ2-3
v_gene: TRBV21-1
len: 15
CDR3aa: CASCREGLSTDTQYF

j_gene: TRBJ1-1
v_gene: TRBV28
len: 13
CDR3aa: CASRVGLYYEAFF

j_gene: TRBJ2-1
v_gene: TRBV10-2
len: 14
CDR3aa: CASSVEVRGNEQFF

j_gene: TRBJ2-2
v_gene: TRBV24-1
len: 16
CDR3aa: CATSDRTGTNTGELFF

j_gene: TRBJ2-1
v_gene: TRBV10-3
len: 15
CDR3aa: CAIRAGTSGSGEQFF

j_gene: TRBJ1-5
v_gene: TRBV6-1
len: 18
CDR3aa: CASSERGQGARGNQPQHF

j_gene: TRBJ2-5
v_gene: TRBV7-9
len: 14
CDR3aa: CASSLAGVEETQYF

j_gene: TRBJ1-5
v_gene: TRBV18
len: 16
CDR3aa: CASSPPGQIGNQPQHF

j_gene: TRBJ1-3
v_gene: TRBV9
len: 16
CDR3aa: CASSVSGTASGNTIYF

j_gene: TRBJ1-1
v_gene: TRBV19
len: 14
CDR3aa: CASSFRGLNTEAFF

j_gene: TRBJ2-3
v_gene: TRBV18
len: 16
CDR3aa: CASSPSGTGFADTQYF

j_gene: TRBJ1-2
v_gene: TRBV10-1
len: 13
CDR3aa: CASSESTDYGYTF

j_gene: TRBJ2-7
v_gene: TRBV29-1
len: 17
CDR3aa: CSVELGTTGLAGNEQYF

j_gene: TRBJ1-1
v_gene: TRBV19
len: 15
CDR3aa: CASRTGGALGTEAFF

j_gene: TRBJ1-2
v_gene: TRBV15
len: 15
CDR3aa: CATSGGRESGYGYTF